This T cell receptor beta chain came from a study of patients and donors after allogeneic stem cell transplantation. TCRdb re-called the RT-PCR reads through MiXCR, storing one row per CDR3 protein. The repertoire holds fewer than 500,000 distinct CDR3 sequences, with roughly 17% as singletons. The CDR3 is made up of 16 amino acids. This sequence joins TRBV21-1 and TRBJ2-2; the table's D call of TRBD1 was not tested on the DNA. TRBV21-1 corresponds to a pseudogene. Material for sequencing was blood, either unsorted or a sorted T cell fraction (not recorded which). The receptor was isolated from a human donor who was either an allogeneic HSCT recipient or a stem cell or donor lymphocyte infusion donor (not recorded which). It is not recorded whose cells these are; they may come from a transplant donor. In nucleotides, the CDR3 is TGTGCCAGCAGCAAAGCGCGTAGGGACACCCCCGGGGAGCTGTTTTTT. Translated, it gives CASSKARRDTPGELFF.